This paragraph reports one T cell receptor (beta chain). Its antigen remains unknown. Assay: immunoSEQ multiplex PCR; the TCRdb copy retains only in-frame clones and omits some. The data show fewer than 13,000 clones, 60% to 85% seen once. The sample comes from a study of OX40 agonist ivuxolimab in advanced cancers. Whole-study context: An agonistic human IgG2 monoclonal antibody against OX40 (CD134) was given. Patients were dosed intravenously with ivuxolimab at 0.01 to 10 mg/kg every 2 weeks. With a range of roughly 20 to 80, age averaged approximately 60 years, and 65% to 90% were male.

Whole-study results and caveats: Expanded clones were, on average, more numerous among CD8+ T cells than CD4+.

This CDR3 spans 12 amino acids. CDR1 is SGHRS and CDR2 is YFSETQ in the germline V gene. Trimming pared 4 bases from V and 4 bases from J, leaving 8 bases between. The chain employs TRBV5-1 and TRBJ2-5, with D tentatively TRBD2 (6 bases). Sample: CD4+ or CD8+ T cells sorted from blood, taken in a trial of the OX40 agonist ivuxolimab. The clonotype originates from an adult with an advanced solid tumor such as melanoma, head and neck, liver or kidney cancer. The CDR3 loop is CASSIGGETQYF. DNA for the CDR3: TGCGCCAGCAGCATCGGGGGAGAGACCCAGTACTTC.